These 18 T cell receptor beta chains were sequenced from one sample in a study of blood T cell repertoires in COVID-19. Only in-frame clones appear in the TCRdb table, and some are missing; sequencing was by immunoSEQ multiplex PCR. The sample includes fewer than 350,000 clones, about 89% of them seen just once. Input material: PBMCs or T cells enriched from blood (not recorded which). The source of these receptors is a man in his 60s who had recovered from COVID-19.

This chain links TRBV5-1 with TRBJ2-2, with 9 bases fitting TRBD2. The CDR3 totals 12 residues. After removal of 6 bases from V and 10 bases from J, the junction contained 4 bases not matched to a gene. The V gene's germline CDR1 is SGHRS and CDR2 YFSETQ. The CDR3 spells CASISGSEELFF. The CDR3 DNA sequence: TGCGCCAGCATTAGCGGGAGCGAGGAGCTGTTTTTT. The whole variable domain, remainder taken from reference TRBV5-1 and TRBJ2-2, is KAGVTQTPRYLIKTRGQQVTLSCSPISGHRSVSWYQQTPGQGLQFLFEYFSETQRNKGNFPGRFSGRQFSNSRSEMNVSTLELGDSALYLCASISGSEELFFGEGSRLTVL.

This clone was recorded once. The chain joins TRBV7-9 to TRBJ1-1; 12 bases are a match to TRBD1. In germline, CDR1 is SEHNR, CDR2 FQNEAQ (reference sequence). The V gene end was trimmed by 4 bases and the J gene end by 5 bases; junction bases not matched to a gene: 8. The CDR3 sequence is 16 residues long. In DNA form, the CDR3 reads TGTGCCAGCAGCTCCGGGACAGGGGGCTTTAAAACTGAAGCTTTCTTT. This codes for CASSSGTGGFKTEAFF.

The chain is built from TRBV9 and TRBJ2-1; tentatively, D is TRBD2 (6 bases). Trimming shortened V by 0 bases and J by 5 bases, and 15 bases separated the two germline ends. The CDR3 is made up of 16 amino acids. Germline loops: CDR1 SGDLS, CDR2 YYNGEE. This CDR3 reads CASSVGAASVNNEQFF. The CDR3 nucleotides read TGTGCCAGCAGCGTAGGGGCGGCTAGCGTGAACAATGAGCAGTTCTTC.

As for this clone: Different DNA sequences within this sample yield the same CDR3. The rearrangement joins TRBV5-1 to TRBJ1-2; D call uncertain. The germline V gene has CDR1 SGHRS and CDR2 YFSETQ. V was clipped by 0 bases and J by 2 bases, with 5 bases between them. The CDR3 runs to 13 residues. CDR3 region: CASSLGQNYGYTF. The CDR3 bases are TGCGCCAGCAGCTTGGGGCAGAACTATGGCTACACCTTC.

The chain carries TRBV10-1 and TRBJ2-7, with TRBD2 matching over 11 bases. The CDR3 runs to 19 residues. The J segment lost 2 bases and the V segment lost 0 bases, leaving 12 bases of the junction unmatched. The germline gives CDR1 WNHNN, CDR2 SYGVQD (reference sequence). The CDR3 here is CASSESFGTSGHRAYEQYF. The CDR3, as DNA: TGCGCCAGCAGTGAGTCGTTCGGGACTAGCGGCCACAGGGCCTACGAGCAGTACTTC.

The chain recombines TRBV6-5 with TRBJ1-5; 9 bases fit TRBD1. CDR1 is MNHEY and CDR2 is SVGAGI in the germline V gene. CDR3 size: 15 residues. J lost 5 bases, V lost 4 bases, and 6 bases had no gene match. This chain's CDR3 is CASSSRTGADQPQHF. In DNA form, the CDR3 reads TGTGCCAGCAGTTCGCGGACAGGGGCGGATCAGCCCCAGCATTTT.

The V and J genes are TRBV6-5 and TRBJ1-2; no firm D call. The CDR3 runs 16 residues. Germline CDR1 reads MNHEY; CDR2 reads SVGAGI. V dropped 2 bases and J dropped 6 bases, with 19 bases sitting between them. The CDR3 bases are TGTGCCAGCAGTTACCGGATTAATCGGGGAGCAGATGGCTACACCTTC. Its protein product is CASSYRINRGADGYTF.

The genes are TRBV9 and TRBJ2-7; TRBD2 might be the D (5 bases). CDR3 size: 15 residues. The germline V and J ends were trimmed by 4 bases and 2 bases, with 16 bases remaining between them. Germline V gives CDR1 SGDLS, CDR2 YYNGEE. This CDR3 is CASSPRGSATYEQYF. The CDR3 DNA sequence: TGTGCCAGCAGCCCCCGAGGTAGCGCTACCTACGAGCAGTACTTC.

The J gene is TRBJ1-1, the V gene TRBV30, with TRBD1 matching over 9 bases. This CDR3 spans 15 amino acids. Trimming at V came to 2 bases and at J to 2 bases, leaving 6 bases not matched to a gene. The germline gives CDR1 GTSNPN, CDR2 SVGIG (reference sequence). The CDR3 DNA reads TGTGCCTGGAGTAGACAGGACAGGGGAAACACTGAAGCTTTCTTT. Translating gives CAWSRQDRGNTEAFF.

This clone appeared once. This chain uses TRBV29-1 with TRBJ1-5; D ambiguous. From germline, CDR1 is SQVTM and CDR2 ANQGSEA. The CDR3 consists of 13 residues. Between the trimmed V and J ends, which lost 6 bases and 6 bases, there was a span of 15 bases. CDR3 sequence reads: CSVVGGESQPQHF. The CDR3 bases are TGCAGCGTCGTCGGCGGGGAAAGTCAGCCCCAGCATTTT. Variable domain in full (rest from reference TRBV29-1 and TRBJ1-5): SAVISQKPSRDICQRGTSLTIQCQVDSQVTMMFWYRQQPGQSLTLIATANQGSEATYESGFVIDKFPISRPNLTFSTLTVSNMSPEDSSIYLCSVVGGESQPQHFGDGTRLSIL.

About this clone itself: An end of the junction does not agree with germline; a read error may underlie this. The chain joins TRBV18 to TRBJ2-3; 9 positions agree with TRBD2. The CDR3 extends over 16 amino acids. In germline, CDR1 is KGHSH, CDR2 LQKENI. The CDR3 DNA reads as TGTGCCAGCTCACCGGGGAGCGGGACTAGCAGAGATACGCAGTATTTT. Amino acids: CASSPGSGTSRDTQYF.

Only one count was recorded for this clone. The chain has TRBV5-4 and TRBJ2-5; D remains ambiguous. This CDR3 has 14 residues. V was trimmed by 3 bases and J by 5 bases, leaving 14 bases between them. Germline V gives CDR1 SGHNT, CDR2 YYREEE (reference sequence). The CDR3 region has the DNA TGTGCCAGCAGCTCTAAAACCCAAGCCGAGACCCAGTACTTC. Protein product: CASSSKTQAETQYF.

The chain carries TRBV21-1 and TRBJ2-7; no check of the table's D call, TRBD2, against the DNA was made. TRBV21-1 is termed a pseudogene. This CDR3 has 18 residues. The CDR3 region has the DNA TGTGCCAGCAGCAAAGATTGTCCTAGCGGGGGTAACTCCTACGAGCAGTACTTC. Encoded protein: CASSKDCPSGGNSYEQYF.

To note about this clone: Different DNA sequences within this sample yield the same CDR3. The V gene is TRBV19, the J gene TRBJ2-3, with TRBD2 matching over 8 bases. This CDR3 region has 15 residues. CDR1 and CDR2 (germline): LNHDA, SQIVND (reference sequence). Trimming took 3 bases from V and 2 from J; bases not matched to a gene: 4. CDR3 nucleotides: TGTGCCAGTAGTATTACTAGCGGACTCACAGATACGCAGTATTTT. Its protein is CASSITSGLTDTQYF.

The chain carries TRBV19 and TRBJ2-1; no clear D gene. This CDR3 contains 13 residues. The V gene lost 10 bases and the J gene lost 3 bases, with 13 bases spanning the gap. From germline, CDR1 is LNHDA and CDR2 SQIVND (reference sequence). CDR3 residues: CATSFGIYNEQFF. The CDR3 region has the DNA TGTGCCACCTCCTTCGGTATCTACAATGAGCAGTTCTTC.

The chain links TRBV11-2 to TRBJ2-3, with 8 bases that match TRBD2. Germline CDR1 and CDR2: SGHAT and FQNNGV. This CDR3 region has 18 residues. Trimming cost V 3 bases and J 6 bases; bases outside gene matches: 17. In DNA, the CDR3 is TGTGCCAGCAGCTTTGGGTTCGGGAGGGCCGGGGTCAGCGATACGCAGTATTTT. This gives the protein CASSFGFGRAGVSDTQYF.

CDR3 nucleotides: TGTGCCAGCAGCTTCGAGAGCCACAATGAGCAGTTCTTC. It is translated as CASSFESHNEQFF. The chain couples TRBV7-3 to TRBJ2-1; D call uncertain. Between the trimmed V and J ends, which lost 3 bases and 5 bases, there was a span of 8 bases. The CDR3 length is 13 residues. Germline V gives CDR1 SGHTA, CDR2 FQGTGA. Full variable domain (outside the CDR3, taken from reference TRBV7-3 and TRBJ2-1): GAGVSQTPSNKVTEKGKYVELRCDPISGHTALYWYRQSLGQGPEFLIYFQGTGAADDSGLPNDRFFAVRPEGSVSTLKIQRTERGDSAVYLCASSFESHNEQFFGPGTRLTVL.

V gene TRBV12-3 or TRBV12-4 combines with J gene TRBJ2-1; D might be TRBD1 (6 bases). The CDR3 has 13 residues. The ends were cut back, 6 bases at V and 9 bases at J, with 15 bases in the middle. The chain's CDR3 is CASSRTGFGEQFF. In DNA, the CDR3 is TGTGCCAGCAGCCGCACAGGGTTTGGTGAGCAGTTCTTC.